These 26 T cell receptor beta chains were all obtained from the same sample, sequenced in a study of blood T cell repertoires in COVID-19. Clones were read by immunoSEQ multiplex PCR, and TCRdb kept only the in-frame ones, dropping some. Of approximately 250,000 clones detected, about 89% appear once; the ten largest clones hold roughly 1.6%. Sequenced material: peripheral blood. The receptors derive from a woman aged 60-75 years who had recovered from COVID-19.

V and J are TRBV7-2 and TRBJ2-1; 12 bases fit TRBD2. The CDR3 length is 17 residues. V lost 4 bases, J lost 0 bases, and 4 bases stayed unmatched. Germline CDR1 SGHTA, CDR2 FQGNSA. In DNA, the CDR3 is TGTGCCAGCAGCTCCCTAGCGGGGGGGAGCTCCTACAATGAGCAGTTCTTC. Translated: CASSSLAGGSSYNEQFF.

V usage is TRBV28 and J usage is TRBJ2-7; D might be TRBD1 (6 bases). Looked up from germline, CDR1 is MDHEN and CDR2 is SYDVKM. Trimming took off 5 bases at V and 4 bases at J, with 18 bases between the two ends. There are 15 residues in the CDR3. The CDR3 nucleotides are TGTGCCAGCAGTCCTCCTACAGGGAACGGATACGAGCAGTACTTC. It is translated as CASSPPTGNGYEQYF.

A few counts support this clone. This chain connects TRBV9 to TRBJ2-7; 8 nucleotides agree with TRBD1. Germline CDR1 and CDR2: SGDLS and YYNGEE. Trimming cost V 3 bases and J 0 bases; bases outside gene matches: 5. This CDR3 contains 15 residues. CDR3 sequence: CASSALGQGSYEQYF. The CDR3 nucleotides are TGTGCCAGCAGCGCCCTTGGACAGGGCTCCTACGAGCAGTACTTC.

The DNA of the CDR3 is TGTGCCAGCAGCTATACAGGGGCGAGGGATCAGCCCCAGCATTTT. This sequence encodes CASSYTGARDQPQHF. This chain uses TRBV9 with TRBJ1-5; 7 positions match TRBD1. The junction had 9 bases not matched to a gene; V was cut back by 4 bases and J by 5 bases. Per the germline V gene, CDR1 is SGDLS and CDR2 is YYNGEE. The CDR3 has 15 amino acids.

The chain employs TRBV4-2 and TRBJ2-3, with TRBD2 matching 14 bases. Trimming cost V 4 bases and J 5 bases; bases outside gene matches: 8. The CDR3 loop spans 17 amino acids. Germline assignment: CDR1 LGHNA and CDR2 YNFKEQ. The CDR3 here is CASSRRLAGGQGDTQYF. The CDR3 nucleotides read TGTGCCAGCAGCCGACGACTAGCGGGGGGGCAAGGAGATACGCAGTATTTT.

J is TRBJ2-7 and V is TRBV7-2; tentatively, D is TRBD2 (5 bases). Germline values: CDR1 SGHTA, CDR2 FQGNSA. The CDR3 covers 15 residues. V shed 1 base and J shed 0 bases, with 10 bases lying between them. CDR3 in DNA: TGTGCCAGCAGCTTAGAGCCGGGGAGCTCCTACGAGCAGTACTTC. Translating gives CASSLEPGSSYEQYF.

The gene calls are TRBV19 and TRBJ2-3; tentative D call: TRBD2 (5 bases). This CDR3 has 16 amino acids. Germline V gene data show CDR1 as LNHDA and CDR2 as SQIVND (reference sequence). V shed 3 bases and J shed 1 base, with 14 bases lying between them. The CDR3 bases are TGTGCCAGTAGTATGGGAAGGGTGCGGGGCACAGATACGCAGTATTTT. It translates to CASSMGRVRGTDTQYF.

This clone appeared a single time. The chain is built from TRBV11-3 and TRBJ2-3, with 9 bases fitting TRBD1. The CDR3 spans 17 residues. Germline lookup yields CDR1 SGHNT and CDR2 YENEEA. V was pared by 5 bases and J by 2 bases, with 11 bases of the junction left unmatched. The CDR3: CASSGQADRGFTDTQYF. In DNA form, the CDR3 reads TGTGCCAGCAGCGGCCAAGCGGACAGGGGATTCACAGATACGCAGTATTTT.

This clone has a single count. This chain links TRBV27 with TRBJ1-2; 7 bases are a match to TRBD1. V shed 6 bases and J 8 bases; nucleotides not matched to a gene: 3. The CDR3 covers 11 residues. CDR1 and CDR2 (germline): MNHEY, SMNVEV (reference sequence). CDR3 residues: CASRDRVGYTF. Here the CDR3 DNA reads TGTGCCAGCAGAGACAGGGTCGGCTACACCTTC.

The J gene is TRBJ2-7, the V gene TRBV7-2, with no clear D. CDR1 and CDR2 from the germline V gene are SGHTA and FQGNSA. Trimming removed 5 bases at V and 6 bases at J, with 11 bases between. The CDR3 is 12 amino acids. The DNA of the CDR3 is TGTGCCAGCAGCCGTAACTTAGTCGAGCAGTACTTC. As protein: CASSRNLVEQYF.

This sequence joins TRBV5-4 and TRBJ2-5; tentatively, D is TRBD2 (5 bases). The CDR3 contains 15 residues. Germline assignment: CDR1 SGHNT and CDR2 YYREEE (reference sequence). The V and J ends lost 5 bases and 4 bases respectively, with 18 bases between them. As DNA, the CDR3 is TGTGCCAGCAGTTACGGGGAAACCCCCGGAGAGACCCAGTACTTC. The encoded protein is CASSYGETPGETQYF.

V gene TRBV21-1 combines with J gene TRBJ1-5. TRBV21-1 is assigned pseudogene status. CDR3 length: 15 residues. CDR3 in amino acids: CASSKGGGSNQPQHF. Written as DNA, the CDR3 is TGTGCCAGCAGCAAAGGGGGGGGTAGCAATCAGCCCCAGCATTTT.

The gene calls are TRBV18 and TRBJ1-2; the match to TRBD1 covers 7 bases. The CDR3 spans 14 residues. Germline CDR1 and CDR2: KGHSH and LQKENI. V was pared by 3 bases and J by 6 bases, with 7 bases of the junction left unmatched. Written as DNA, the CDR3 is TGTGCCAGCTCACCGGACAGGAGTTCGGATGGCTACACCTTC. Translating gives CASSPDRSSDGYTF.

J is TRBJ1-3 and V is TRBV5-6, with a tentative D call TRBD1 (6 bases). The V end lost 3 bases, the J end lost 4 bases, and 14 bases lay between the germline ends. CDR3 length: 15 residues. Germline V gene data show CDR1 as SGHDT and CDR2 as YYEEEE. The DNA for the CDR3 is TGTGCCAGCAGCTCCCCAGGGGCTTCCGGAAACACCATATATTTT. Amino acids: CASSSPGASGNTIYF.

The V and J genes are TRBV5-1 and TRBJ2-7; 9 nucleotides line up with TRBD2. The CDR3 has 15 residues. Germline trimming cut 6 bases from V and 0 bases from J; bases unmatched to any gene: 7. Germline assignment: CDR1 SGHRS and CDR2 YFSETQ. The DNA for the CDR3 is TGCGCCAGCAACCCCCTAGCGGGAAGCTCCTACGAGCAGTACTTC. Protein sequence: CASNPLAGSSYEQYF.

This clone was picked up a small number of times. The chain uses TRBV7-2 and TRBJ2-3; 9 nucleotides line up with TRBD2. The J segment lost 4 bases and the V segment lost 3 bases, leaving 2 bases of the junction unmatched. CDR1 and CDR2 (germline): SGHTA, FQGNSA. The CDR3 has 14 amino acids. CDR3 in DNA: TGTGCCAGCAGCTTGAGCGGGGGGTCAGATACGCAGTATTTT. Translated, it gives CASSLSGGSDTQYF.

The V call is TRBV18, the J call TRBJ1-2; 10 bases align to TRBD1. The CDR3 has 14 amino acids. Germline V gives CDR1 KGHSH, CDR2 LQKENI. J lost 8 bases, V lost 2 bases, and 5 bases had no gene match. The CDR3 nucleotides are TGTGCCAGCTCACCAGAGGGACAGGGGAAAGGCTACACCTTC. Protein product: CASSPEGQGKGYTF.

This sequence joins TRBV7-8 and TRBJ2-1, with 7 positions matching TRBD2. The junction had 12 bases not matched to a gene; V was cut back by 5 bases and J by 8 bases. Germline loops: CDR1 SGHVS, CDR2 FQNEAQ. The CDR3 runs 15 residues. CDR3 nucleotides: TGTGCCAGCAGCCGCACCCCGGGGGGTATCGATGAGCAGTTCTTC. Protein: CASSRTPGGIDEQFF.

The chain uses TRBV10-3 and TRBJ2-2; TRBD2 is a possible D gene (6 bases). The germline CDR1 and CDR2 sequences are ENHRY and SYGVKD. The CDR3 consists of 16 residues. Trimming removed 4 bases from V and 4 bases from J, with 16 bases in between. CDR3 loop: CAISVDGGAGTGELFF. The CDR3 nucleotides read TGTGCCATCAGTGTAGATGGAGGGGCCGGCACCGGGGAGCTGTTTTTT.

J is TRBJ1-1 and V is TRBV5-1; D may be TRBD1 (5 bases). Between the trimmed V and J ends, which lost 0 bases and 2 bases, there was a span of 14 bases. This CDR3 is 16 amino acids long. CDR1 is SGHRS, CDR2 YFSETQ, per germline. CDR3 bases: TGCGCCAGCAGCTTGGCCTCCAGGAGGGGAAACACTGAAGCTTTCTTT. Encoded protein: CASSLASRRGNTEAFF.

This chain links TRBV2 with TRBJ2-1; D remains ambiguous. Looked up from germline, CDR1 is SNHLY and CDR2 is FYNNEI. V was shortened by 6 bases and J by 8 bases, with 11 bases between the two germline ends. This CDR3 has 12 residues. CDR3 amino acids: CASSGDGYEQFF. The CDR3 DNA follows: TGTGCCAGCAGCGGTGACGGGTATGAGCAGTTCTTC.

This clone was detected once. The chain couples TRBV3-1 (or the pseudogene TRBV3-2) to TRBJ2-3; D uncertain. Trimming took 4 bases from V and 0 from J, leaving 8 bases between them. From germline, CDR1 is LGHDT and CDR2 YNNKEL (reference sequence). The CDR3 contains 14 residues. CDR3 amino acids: CASSLQISTDTQYF. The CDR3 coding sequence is TGTGCCAGCAGCCTACAGATTAGCACAGATACGCAGTATTTT.

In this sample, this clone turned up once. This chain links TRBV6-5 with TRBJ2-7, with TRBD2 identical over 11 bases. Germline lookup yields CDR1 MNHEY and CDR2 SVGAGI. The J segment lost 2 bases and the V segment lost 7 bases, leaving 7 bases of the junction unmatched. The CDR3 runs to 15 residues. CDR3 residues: CASNPGLAAPYEQYF. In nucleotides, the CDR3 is TGTGCCAGCAACCCGGGACTAGCGGCCCCCTACGAGCAGTACTTC.

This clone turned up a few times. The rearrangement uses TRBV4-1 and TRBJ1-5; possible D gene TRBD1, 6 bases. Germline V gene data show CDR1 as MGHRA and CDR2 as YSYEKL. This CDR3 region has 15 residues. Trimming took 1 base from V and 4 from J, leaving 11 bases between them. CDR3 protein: CASSQGQGPNQPQHF. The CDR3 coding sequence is TGCGCCAGCAGCCAAGGGCAGGGGCCTAATCAGCCCCAGCATTTT.

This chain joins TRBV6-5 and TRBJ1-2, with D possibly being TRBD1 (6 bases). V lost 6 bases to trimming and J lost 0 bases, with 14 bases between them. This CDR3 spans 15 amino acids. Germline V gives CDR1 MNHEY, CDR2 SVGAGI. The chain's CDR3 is CASRRGQTSNYGYTF. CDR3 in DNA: TGTGCCAGCAGACGCGGACAGACCTCTAACTATGGCTACACCTTC.

The DNA for the CDR3 is TGTGCCAGCAGCCCCACAAACTACGAGCAGTACTTC. It translates to CASSPTNYEQYF. The chain uses TRBV5-6 and TRBJ2-7, with D hard to call. Germline CDR1 is SGHDT and CDR2 is YYEEEE. This CDR3 has 12 residues. The V end was cut by 4 bases, the J end by 3 bases, with 8 bases between.